This T cell receptor (beta chain) appears in the sequencing data of a study of blood T cell repertoires in COVID-19. Study details: Samples taken during acute and convalescent COVID-19 were collected in the United States, Italy and Spain. The analysed material was cDNA or gDNA that came from T cells, B-cell-depleted T cells, or PBMCs.

The CDR3 has 16 amino acids. Germline assignment: CDR1 SNHLY and CDR2 FYNNEI. The junction had 7 bases not matched to a gene; V was cut back by 6 bases and J by 1 base. TCRdb keeps only in-frame clones here, not all; method: immunoSEQ multiplex PCR. The table shows roughly 180,000 clones, with roughly four fifths occurring only once. The age range of participants was roughly 18 to 90 years, with residence in about two dozen US areas. Researchers sorted participants into cohorts using their self-reported clinical history. The sequence came from a man aged 35-49 years who had recovered from COVID-19. The chain has TRBV2 and TRBJ2-3, with 10 nucleotides matching TRBD1. The specimen sequenced was PBMCs or T cells enriched from blood (not recorded which). This CDR3 is CASRYGTGDGTDTQYF. The CDR3 nucleotides are TGTGCCAGCAGGTACGGGACAGGGGACGGCACAGATACGCAGTATTTT. Full variable domain (remainder filled in from reference TRBV2 and TRBJ2-3): EPEVTQTPSHQVTQMGQEVILRCVPISNHLYFYWYRQILGQKVEFLVSFYNNEISEKSEIFDDQFSVERPDGSNFTLKIRSTKLEDSAMYFCASRYGTGDGTDTQYFGPGTRLTVL.